The TCR beta chain under discussion was sequenced for a study of radiotherapy plus CTLA-4 blockade in lung cancer. About the research overall: Objective responses arose in approximately 17% of patients, and approximately 30% experienced disease control.

This clone was counted between two and nine times. The target antigen is unknown. The junction and the germline gene differ at one end; a read error may be behind it. Overall study findings and caveats: Reports state that early shifts in blood T cell clones, with interferon-beta, best predicted response.

This CDR3 region has 16 residues. CDR1 and CDR2 (germline): LGHNA, YNFKEQ. Generated by immunoSEQ multiplex PCR, the TCRdb table keeps only in-frame clones and is missing some. This sample has around 44,000 clones; about 88% occur once, and the top ten carry less than 20%. This chain uses TRBV4-2 with TRBJ1-6; tentative D call: TRBD1 (5 bases). The sequencing used peripheral blood, collected from a patient treated with radiotherapy plus ipilimumab. The receptor was derived from a human donor with non-small cell lung cancer that progressed on radiotherapy plus ipilimumab. Some clones in this sample may be carry-over from other donors' samples. This chain's CDR3 is CASRQELGADNSPLHF. In nucleotides, the CDR3 is TGTGCCAGCAGACAAGAGCTAGGGGCCGATAATTCACCCCTCCACTTT.